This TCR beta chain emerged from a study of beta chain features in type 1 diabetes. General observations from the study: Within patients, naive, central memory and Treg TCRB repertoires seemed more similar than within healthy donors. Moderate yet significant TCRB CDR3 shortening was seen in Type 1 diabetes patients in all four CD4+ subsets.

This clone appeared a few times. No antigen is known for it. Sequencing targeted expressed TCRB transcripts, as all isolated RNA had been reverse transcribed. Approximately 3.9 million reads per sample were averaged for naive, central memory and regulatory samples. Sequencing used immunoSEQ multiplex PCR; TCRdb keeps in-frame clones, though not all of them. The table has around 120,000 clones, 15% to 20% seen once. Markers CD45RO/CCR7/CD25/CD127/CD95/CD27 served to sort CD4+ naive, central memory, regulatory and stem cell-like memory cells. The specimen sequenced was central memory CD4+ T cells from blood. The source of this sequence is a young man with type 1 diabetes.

Here the CDR3 reads CAWSHDGLDTEAFF. CDR3 sequence (DNA): TGTGCCTGGAGTCACGATGGGTTGGACACTGAAGCTTTCTTT. The chain couples TRBV30 to TRBJ1-1, with D uncertain. Between the trimmed V and J ends, which lost 2 bases and 3 bases, there was a span of 13 bases. CDR3 length: 14 residues. The germline V gene encodes CDR1 GTSNPN and CDR2 SVGIG (reference sequence). Looking up the rest from reference TRBV30 and TRBJ1-1 gives the full variable domain: SQTIHQWPATLVQPVGSPLSLECTVEGTSNPNLYWYRQAAGRGLQLLFYSVGIGQISSEVPQNLSASRPQDRQFILSSKKLLLSDSGFYLCAWSHDGLDTEAFFGQGTRLTVV.